A selection of T cell receptor beta chains follows, all from one sample in a study of blood T cell repertoires in COVID-19. Sequencing used immunoSEQ multiplex PCR; TCRdb keeps in-frame clones, though not all of them. Of 150,000 to 200,000 clones listed, 65% to 90% are singletons. The specimen sequenced was peripheral blood. These receptors all stem from a man in his fifties with active or convalescent COVID-19. Each CDR3 is given with its conserved first and last residue. The D gene is left open where the match is weak. Clone size is given for some rows only: seen once, a few or many times, or a class if the clone is expanded.

D	V	J	size	CDR3	DNA
TRBD1	TRBV3-1/TRBV3-2	TRBJ2-7	.	CASSWGQNYEQYF	TGTGCCAGCAGCTGGGGACAGAACTACGAGCAGTACTTC
TRBD1	TRBV4-1	TRBJ2-6	once	CASSQPGQGATGANVLTF	TGCGCCAGCAGCCAGCCGGGACAGGGGGCTACTGGGGCCAACGTCCTGACTTTC
TRBD1	TRBV19	TRBJ1-1	once	CASSMGQGRAFF	TGTGCCAGTAGTATGGGACAGGGCCGCGCTTTCTTT
.	TRBV28	TRBJ1-6	.	CASSTQGGNSPLHF	TGTGCCAGCAGTACGCAGGGAGGGAATTCACCCCTCCACTTT
TRBD2	TRBV15	TRBJ2-1	.	CATSSGGDSYNEQFF	TGTGCCACCAGCAGCGGGGGGGATTCCTACAATGAGCAGTTCTTC
.	TRBV6-5	TRBJ2-7	.	CASAGSTYEQYF	TGTGCCAGCGCGGGATCCACCTACGAGCAGTACTTC
TRBD1	TRBV2	TRBJ2-7	.	CASSERFSRDRETYEQYF	TGTGCCAGCAGTGAAAGGTTCTCCCGGGACAGGGAAACCTACGAGCAGTACTTC
TRBD1	TRBV2	TRBJ2-5	.	CASSPLTGQETQYF	TGTGCCAGCAGCCCGTTGACAGGGCAAGAGACCCAGTACTTC
TRBD1	TRBV30	TRBJ2-3	.	CASTWDRSTDTQYF	TGTGCCTCCACTTGGGACAGAAGCACAGATACGCAGTATTTT
.	TRBV15	TRBJ2-7	.	CATSKGGTLIYEQYF	TGTGCCACCAGCAAAGGTGGGACACTGATCTACGAGCAGTACTTC
.	TRBV27	TRBJ1-5	.	CASSLSAIGGNQPQHF	TGTGCCAGCAGTTTATCGGCGATAGGGGGCAATCAGCCCCAGCATTTT
TRBD1	TRBV2	TRBJ2-5	.	CASTLDRGLEETQYF	TGTGCCAGCACCTTGGACAGGGGATTAGAGGAGACCCAGTACTTC
.	TRBV6-4	TRBJ1-1	once	CARKKQGPGHTEAFF	TGTGCCAGAAAGAAACAGGGTCCAGGTCACACTGAAGCTTTCTTT
TRBD1	TRBV28	TRBJ1-4	once	CASSPPQTGFLEKLFF	TGTGCCAGCAGTCCCCCCCAGACAGGGTTTTTGGAAAAACTGTTTTTT
.	TRBV7-2	TRBJ1-4	.	CASSPYRTNEKLFF	TGTGCCAGCAGCCCGTACAGAACTAATGAAAAACTGTTTTTT
TRBD2	TRBV10-3	TRBJ2-1	.	CAISERGLAGPQSRDNEQFF	TGTGCCATCAGTGAGCGGGGACTAGCGGGCCCCCAGAGTCGGGACAATGAGCAGTTCTTC
TRBD1	TRBV5-4	TRBJ1-2	few	CASSFTGGDGYTF	TGTGCCAGCAGCTTTACAGGGGGGGATGGCTACACCTTC
TRBD1	TRBV9	TRBJ2-7	.	CASSVGTGAFYEQYF	TGTGCCAGCAGCGTAGGGACAGGGGCCTTCTACGAGCAGTACTTC
.	TRBV7-9	TRBJ1-4	.	CASSPSWDTFTTNEKLFF	TGTGCCAGCAGCCCCTCATGGGACACCTTCACAACTAATGAAAAACTGTTTTTT
.	TRBV28	TRBJ1-6	.	CASTIQGYNSPLHF	TGTGCCAGCACCATACAGGGCTATAATTCACCCCTCCACTTT
.	TRBV4-3	TRBJ2-7	.	CASSQTQTLGEQYF	TGCGCCAGCAGCCAAACACAGACCCTCGGCGAGCAGTACTTC
.	TRBV5-1	TRBJ2-5	.	CASSLSGPETQYF	TGCGCCAGCAGCTTATCAGGGCCAGAGACCCAGTACTTC
TRBD1	TRBV27	TRBJ1-6	.	CASSLSQGAQSPLHF	TGTGCCAGCAGTTTATCACAGGGGGCCCAGTCACCCCTCCACTTT
.	TRBV3-1/TRBV3-2	TRBJ2-2	once	CASSQTRAGELFF	TGTGCCAGCAGCCAGACGAGGGCCGGGGAGCTGTTTTTT
.	TRBV30	TRBJ2-7	.	CAWSVSQGTEQYF	TGTGCCTGGAGTGTATCACAGGGAACCGAGCAGTACTTC
TRBD1	TRBV5-3	TRBJ2-7	.	CARSPIGQGAYEQYF	TGTGCCAGAAGCCCGATAGGACAGGGAGCCTACGAGCAGTACTTC
.	TRBV28	TRBJ2-7	.	CASSLLAVSYEQYF	TGTGCCAGCAGTTTATTGGCAGTCTCCTACGAGCAGTACTTC
.	TRBV5-6	TRBJ1-3	.	CASSLNLGNTIYF	TGTGCCAGCAGCTTGAATCTTGGAAACACCATATATTTT
TRBD1	TRBV29-1	TRBJ2-5	.	CSVVQGAIAETQYF	TGCAGCGTTGTTCAGGGGGCGATTGCAGAGACCCAGTACTTC
TRBD1	TRBV5-1	TRBJ1-2	.	CASSSGQYTNYGYTF	TGCGCCAGCAGCTCGGGACAGTACACTAACTATGGCTACACCTTC
TRBD2	TRBV7-2	TRBJ2-3	.	CASSLGSSGSTDTQYF	TGTGCCAGCAGCTTAGGTTCTAGCGGGTCCACAGATACGCAGTATTTT
TRBD2	TRBV7-6	TRBJ2-7	.	CASSNSGNEQYF	TGTGCCAGCAGCAACAGCGGGAACGAGCAGTACTTC
TRBD2	TRBV7-3	TRBJ2-1	.	CASSLGAGGTNEQFF	TGTGCCAGCAGCCTAGGAGCGGGAGGGACGAATGAGCAGTTCTTC
.	TRBV4-1	TRBJ1-1	.	CASSQERGSQNSFAFF	TGCGCCAGCAGCCAAGAAAGGGGCAGCCAAAATTCGTTTGCTTTCTTT
.	TRBV3-1/TRBV3-2	TRBJ2-1	.	CASSQGLAGLTDEQFF	TGTGCCAGCAGCCAAGGGTTGGCAGGATTAACCGATGAGCAGTTCTTC
TRBD2	TRBV27	TRBJ2-3	.	CASRREGGEALDTQYF	TGTGCCAGCAGGCGGGAGGGGGGGGAGGCCTTGGATACGCAGTATTTT
TRBD1	TRBV30	TRBJ2-3	.	CAWARSAGGFTDTQYF	TGTGCCTGGGCGCGATCGGCAGGGGGTTTTACAGATACGCAGTATTTT
.	TRBV7-2	TRBJ1-1	.	CASSTGTRTMNTEAFF	TGTGCCAGCAGCACCGGGACAAGGACCATGAACACTGAAGCTTTCTTT
.	TRBV27	TRBJ2-2	.	CASSLSPGANTGELFF	TGTGCCAGCAGTTTATCTCCAGGGGCGAACACCGGGGAGCTGTTTTTT
TRBD2	TRBV3-1/TRBV3-2	TRBJ2-7	.	CASSQDWASGSYEQYF	TGTGCCAGCAGCCAAGATTGGGCTAGCGGGTCCTACGAGCAGTACTTC
TRBD2	TRBV19	TRBJ2-7	once	CASSIGGSSYEQYF	TGTGCCAGTAGTATAGGCGGGAGCTCCTACGAGCAGTACTTC
TRBD1	TRBV4-1	TRBJ2-1	.	CASSLASGGPNNEQFF	TGCGCCAGCAGCCTCGCCTCAGGGGGCCCCAACAATGAGCAGTTCTTC
.	TRBV10-3	TRBJ1-3	.	CAISERDIDGNTIYF	TGTGCCATCAGTGAGCGGGACATAGATGGAAACACCATATATTTT
.	TRBV7-2	TRBJ1-5	.	CASSGGGTYSNQPQHF	TGTGCCAGCAGCGGGGGGGGGACTTATAGCAATCAGCCCCAGCATTTT
.	TRBV19	TRBJ1-2	few	CASKSPGLPYGYTF	TGTGCCAGTAAAAGCCCGGGACTGCCGTATGGCTACACCTTC
TRBD1	TRBV5-4	TRBJ2-5	.	CASSLDRGQETQYF	TGTGCCAGCAGCTTGGACAGGGGCCAAGAGACCCAGTACTTC
.	TRBV11-3	TRBJ1-1	.	CASSLSGMNTEAFF	TGTGCCAGCAGCTTATCGGGTATGAACACTGAAGCTTTCTTT
.	TRBV10-3	TRBJ2-2	.	CAISESGQNTGELFF	TGTGCCATCAGTGAGTCGGGACAGAACACCGGGGAGCTGTTTTTT
.	TRBV28	TRBJ2-5	once	CASSLRSGSETQYF	TGTGCCAGCAGCCTCAGATCGGGGTCAGAGACCCAGTACTTC
.	TRBV28	TRBJ2-5	.	CASSLNHLETQYF	TGTGCCAGCAGTTTAAACCACTTGGAGACCCAGTACTTC
.	TRBV7-6	TRBJ2-7	.	CASSLGHGGEQYF	TGTGCCAGCAGCCTGGGACACGGAGGCGAGCAGTACTTC
.	TRBV7-9	TRBJ2-5	.	CASSPGQRAFQYF	TGTGCCAGCAGCCCTGGTCAGAGGGCTTTTCAGTACTTC
TRBD2	TRBV3-1/TRBV3-2	TRBJ2-5	once	CASSQESRRGGRETQYF	TGTGCCAGCAGCCAAGAAAGCAGGCGGGGGGGCCGGGAGACCCAGTACTTC
.	TRBV15	TRBJ2-1	.	CATSRDSGEYNEQFF	TGTGCCACCAGCAGAGATTCTGGGGAGTACAATGAGCAGTTCTTC
TRBD2	TRBV12-3/TRBV12-4	TRBJ2-7	.	CASGTSGDYEQYF	TGTGCCAGCGGCACTAGCGGGGACTACGAGCAGTACTTC
.	TRBV11-3	TRBJ2-5	.	CASSLNNQETQYF	TGTGCCAGCAGCTTAAACAACCAAGAGACCCAGTACTTC
.	TRBV10-1	TRBJ2-2	few	CASSELAGFGELFF	TGCGCCAGCAGTGAGCTTGCGGGCTTCGGGGAGCTGTTTTTT
.	TRBV6-5	TRBJ1-1	few	CASRLSMNTEAFF	TGTGCCAGCAGACTTTCCATGAACACTGAAGCTTTCTTT
TRBD1	TRBV27	TRBJ1-5	.	CASSLTVRQGDEPQHF	TGTGCCAGCAGTTTAACGGTTCGACAGGGGGATGAGCCCCAGCATTTT